This TCR beta chain is drawn from a study of OX40 agonist ivuxolimab in advanced cancers. Turning to the study itself: Every 2 weeks, patients got intravenous ivuxolimab at one of six dose levels (0.01-10 mg/kg). Dose-escalation subjects each had hepatocellular carcinoma, melanoma, renal cell or head and neck cancer.

V dropped 3 bases and J dropped 0 bases, with 10 bases sitting between them. The CDR3 is 14 residues long. Germline loops: CDR1 SGHNT, CDR2 YYREEE (reference sequence). Measured with immunoSEQ multiplex PCR; TCRdb has only the in-frame clones, and not every one. Of approximately 54,000 clones detected, around 90% appear once; the ten largest clones hold about 9%. The origin of this receptor is an adult with an advanced solid tumor such as melanoma, head and neck, liver or kidney cancer. The rearrangement links TRBV5-4 to TRBJ2-7; D not resolved. The specimen comprised CD4+ or CD8+ T cells sorted from blood, sampled in a trial of the OX40 agonist ivuxolimab. As DNA, the CDR3 is TGTGCCAGCAGCTCGATGGTACCCTCCTACGAGCAGTACTTC. It codes for CASSSMVPSYEQYF.